This TCR beta chain was retrieved from a study of blood T cell repertoires in COVID-19. Study-level background: Sites in the United States, Italy and Spain provided acute and convalescent COVID-19 samples. From T cells, B-cell-depleted T cells, or PBMCs came the material, which was cDNA or gDNA.

As processed by the authors: Reference gene primer amplification gave nucleated cell count estimates. Data came from immunoSEQ multiplex PCR; TCRdb stores just in-frame clones and leaves some out. V, J and clone size were drawn from that table, and D and trimming were deduced from the DNA. Of 150,000 to 200,000 clones listed, 86% are singletons. V gave up 2 bases and J gave up 1 base, with 8 bases separating them. In germline, CDR1 is MDHEN, CDR2 SYDVKM. The CDR3 loop spans 14 amino acids. Sequencing was performed on peripheral blood. The receptor was derived from a woman in her seventies with acute or convalescent COVID-19. This chain links TRBV28 with TRBJ1-2; no firm D call. CDR3 bases: TGTGCCAGCAGTTTAACAGCCATTAACTATGGCTACACCTTC. Protein sequence: CASSLTAINYGYTF.